Sequencing of this T cell receptor beta chain was carried out in a study of shared clonotypes between healthy human individuals. Concerning this clone: Its antigen is not identified.

Unsorted PBMC samples were amplified in replicate PCRs containing 250 to 350 ng DNA, about 30,000 T cell genomes. Only in-frame clones appear in the TCRdb table, and some are missing; sequencing was by immunoSEQ multiplex PCR. The sample lists about 560,000 clones; about 80% were seen once. The CDR3 extends over 13 amino acids. V lost 1 base to trimming and J lost 4 bases; unmatched junction nucleotides: 0. CDR1 is SGHTS, CDR2 YDEGEE, per germline. Study results and caveats: Only blood was sampled, and tissue TCR repertoires likely differ from blood ones.

Healthy HIV-negative adults without recent acute infections or vaccinations served as donors. Unsorted samples drew genomic DNA from about 90 million PBMCs. The sequenced sample was PBMCs. The receptor was isolated from a woman between 40 and 50 years old in good health. Some clones in this sample may be carry-over from other donors' samples. V and J are TRBV5-8 and TRBJ2-3; 7 nucleotides align to TRBD2. As DNA, the CDR3 is TGTGCCAGCAGCTTGCGGGGGGCAGATACGCAGTATTTT. This codes for CASSLRGADTQYF. The variable domain in full, completed from reference TRBV5-8 and TRBJ2-3, reads EAGVTQSPTHLIKTRGQQATLRCSPISGHTSVYWYQQALGLGLQFLLWYDEGEERNRGNFPPRFSGRQFPNYSSELNVNALELEDSALYLCASSLRGADTQYFGPGTRLTVL.